This T cell receptor (beta chain) was captured in a study of blood T cell repertoires in COVID-19. Study-level information: Sources were T cells, B-cell-depleted T cells, or PBMCs; the material itself was cDNA or gDNA.

V dropped 4 bases and J dropped 7 bases, with 8 bases sitting between them. This CDR3 is built from 12 residues. Germline V gives CDR1 LGHDT, CDR2 YNNKEL (reference sequence). Authors' analysis steps: Quantification of nucleated cells was approximated via reference gene primer amplification. The repertoire was sequenced with immunoSEQ multiplex PCR; TCRdb's copy has only in-frame clones and lacks some. That table furnishes V, J and clone size, whereas the DNA furnished D and trimming. The sample contains approximately 120,000 clones, approximately 82% of which appear only once. The receptor was derived from a man older than 75 with active or convalescent COVID-19. The chain couples TRBV3-1 (or the pseudogene TRBV3-2) to TRBJ1-3; D remains unclear. The sequenced sample was peripheral blood. CDR3 in DNA: TGTGCCAGCAGCCCGGACTGGAACACCATATATTTT. This codes for CASSPDWNTIYF.